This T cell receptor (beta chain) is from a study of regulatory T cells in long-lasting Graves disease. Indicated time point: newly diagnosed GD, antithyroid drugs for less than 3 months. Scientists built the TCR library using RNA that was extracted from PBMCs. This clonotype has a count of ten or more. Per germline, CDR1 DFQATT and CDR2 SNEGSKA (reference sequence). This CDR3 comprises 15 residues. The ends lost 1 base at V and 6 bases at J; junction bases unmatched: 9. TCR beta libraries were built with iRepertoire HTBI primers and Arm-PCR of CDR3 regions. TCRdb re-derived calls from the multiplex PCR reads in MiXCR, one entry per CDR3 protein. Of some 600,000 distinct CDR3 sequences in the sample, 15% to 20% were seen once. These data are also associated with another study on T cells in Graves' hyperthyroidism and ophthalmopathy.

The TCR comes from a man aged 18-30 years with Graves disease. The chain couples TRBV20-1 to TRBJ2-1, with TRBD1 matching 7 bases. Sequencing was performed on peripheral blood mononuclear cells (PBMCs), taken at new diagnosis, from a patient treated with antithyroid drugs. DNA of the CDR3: TGCAGTGCTAGAGGCGTGGACAGGATCTCCAATGAGCAGTTCTTC. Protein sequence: CSARGVDRISNEQFF.